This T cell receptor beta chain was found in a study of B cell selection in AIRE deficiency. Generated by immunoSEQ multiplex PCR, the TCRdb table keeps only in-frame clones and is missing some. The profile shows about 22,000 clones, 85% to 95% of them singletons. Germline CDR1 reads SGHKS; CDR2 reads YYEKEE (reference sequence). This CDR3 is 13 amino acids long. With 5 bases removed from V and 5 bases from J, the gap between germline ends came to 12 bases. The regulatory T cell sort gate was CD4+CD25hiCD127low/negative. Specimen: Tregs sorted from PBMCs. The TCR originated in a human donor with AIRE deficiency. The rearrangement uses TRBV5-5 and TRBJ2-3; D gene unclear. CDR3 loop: CASSAYGLDTQYF. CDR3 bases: TGTGCCAGCAGTGCATACGGTCTAGATACGCAGTATTTT.